The present entry profiles one T cell receptor (beta chain) with its context. The CDR3 loop spans 18 amino acids. These data belong to a study of blood T cell repertoires in COVID-19. Study-level information: T cells, B-cell-depleted T cells, or PBMCs provided the cDNA or gDNA that served as material.

Enrolled through a virtual design, the participants were between roughly 18 and 100 years of age and came from about two dozen US areas. Participants' own reports of clinical history determined their cohort assignment. Sequencing was performed with immunoSEQ multiplex PCR; in TCRdb, only in-frame clones are kept and a portion is missing. There are 200,000 to 300,000 clones in the sample; about nine tenths occur only once, and 3.5% to 4.5% lies in the top ten. V gene TRBV1 combines with J gene TRBJ2-3; TRBD2 is taken as the D call from the table, unchecked against the DNA. TRBV1 is recorded as a pseudogene. The sequenced sample was PBMCs or T cells enriched from blood (not recorded which). This clonotype was obtained from a woman younger than 45 with acute COVID-19. The CDR3 here is CTSSHVISSGGDTDTQYF. CDR3 nucleotide sequence: TGCACCAGCAGCCACGTTATTTCTAGCGGGGGGGACACAGATACGCAGTATTTT.